The entry below gives a single T cell receptor beta chain sequence along with its context. The germline CDR1 and CDR2 sequences are SGDLS and YYNGEE. V was pared by 3 bases and J by 0 bases, with 12 bases between. This CDR3 is built from 15 residues. This entry comes from a study of blood T cell repertoires in COVID-19. Whole-study context: Samples taken during acute and convalescent COVID-19 were collected in the United States, Italy and Spain. The cDNA or gDNA used as material had been derived from T cells, B-cell-depleted T cells, or PBMCs.

In the original analysis: Reference gene primer amplification yielded estimated nucleated cell counts. TCRdb's table, derived via immunoSEQ multiplex PCR, lists solely in-frame clones and lacks some. V, J and clone size are those of that table, while D and trimming were read from the DNA. The sample contains 300,000 to 400,000 clones, 91% of which appear only once. Sequencing was performed on peripheral blood. The receptor's source is a woman under 30 who had recovered from COVID-19. The chain recombines TRBV9 with TRBJ1-1; D call uncertain. CDR3 bases: TGTGCCAGCAGCGCTCACCACGCAGTGAACACTGAAGCTTTCTTT. Amino acid sequence: CASSAHHAVNTEAFF.